The 29 T cell receptor beta chains given below trace back to one sample, sequenced in a study of blood T cells in healthy people across ages (dated by TCRdb to the mid-2010s). The library relied on 5' RACE. The instrument was an Illumina HiSeq 2500. A second roughly 6 to 12 cycle PCR used a sample-barcoded 5' primer and a J-beta primer mix. TCRdb handled the public reads itself, with Q25 trimming in fastp and clone calling in MiXCR, and kept productive beta chains. Rows with one shared CDR3 protein collapse into an entry with the most common genes and DNA. This sample comprises approximately 1,000,000 distinct CDR3 sequences, roughly two fifths of them detected only once. The ten largest clonotypes hold 10% to 15% of the sample. Input material: blood. The source of these receptors is a young man in good health.

The V call is TRBV3-1, the J call TRBJ1-6, with D tentatively TRBD1 (6 bases). The ends were cut back, 1 base at V and 10 bases at J, with 11 bases in the middle. Germline V lookup: CDR1 LGHDT, CDR2 YNNKEL (reference sequence). The length of the CDR3 is 14 residues. The CDR3 protein is CASSQVQGGSPLHF. For the CDR3, the DNA is TGTGCCAGCAGCCAAGTACAGGGCGGCTCACCCCTCCACTTT.

The chain joins TRBV3-1 to TRBJ2-7; D ambiguous. Germline V gene data show CDR1 as LGHDT and CDR2 as YNNKEL (reference sequence). Trimming took off 4 bases at V and 1 base at J, with 8 bases between the two ends. The CDR3 is made up of 13 amino acids. The CDR3 sequence: CASSPHESYEQYF. The CDR3 coding sequence is TGTGCCAGCAGCCCTCACGAATCCTACGAGCAGTACTTC.

This clonotype was seen many times. V usage is TRBV12-3 or TRBV12-4 and J usage is TRBJ1-1; D is undetermined. This CDR3 is built from 13 residues. Trimming stripped 3 bases from V and 1 base from J, with 6 bases between. In DNA form, the CDR3 reads TGTGCCAGCAGTTTTTCAGGGAACACTGAAGCTTTCTTT. Its protein is CASSFSGNTEAFF.

This chain uses TRBV5-6 with TRBJ1-6; unclear D gene. This CDR3 contains 13 residues. Trimming shortened V by 3 bases and J by 10 bases, and 11 bases separated the two germline ends. The germline V gene encodes CDR1 SGHDT and CDR2 YYEEEE. The CDR3 reads CASSSDRGSPLHF. CDR3 bases: TGTGCCAGCAGCTCCGATCGAGGCTCACCCCTCCACTTT.

This clonotype was recorded a few times. V and J are TRBV13 and TRBJ2-7; 11 nucleotides line up with TRBD2. This CDR3 region has 15 residues. CDR1 and CDR2 from the germline V gene are PRHDT and FYEKMQ (reference sequence). J gave up 3 bases and V 6 bases, and 7 bases lay outside the gene matches. CDR3 protein: CASSPGTSGFYEQYF. In DNA, the CDR3 is TGTGCCAGCAGTCCCGGGACTAGCGGATTCTACGAGCAGTACTTC.

The V call is TRBV6-6, the J call TRBJ2-5; tentatively, D is TRBD2 (7 bases). The CDR3 is made up of 15 amino acids. The V and J ends lost 6 bases and 4 bases respectively, with 18 bases between them. CDR1 is MNHNY, CDR2 SVGAGI, per germline (reference sequence). CDR3 DNA sequence: TGTGCCAGCAGCTTCTCCCACGGGGGGCGAGAGACCCAGTACTTC. The encoded protein is CASSFSHGGRETQYF.

J is TRBJ1-1 and V is TRBV29-1, with a tentative D call TRBD1 (5 bases). This CDR3 has 10 amino acids. V lost 3 bases and J lost 11, with 10 bases in between. The germline V gene has CDR1 SQVTM and CDR2 ANQGSEA. CDR3: CSVDRGTAFF. The CDR3 bases are TGCAGCGTTGATAGGGGTACGGCTTTCTTT.

The chain is built from TRBV6-5 and TRBJ1-1; 12 nucleotides match TRBD1. CDR1 is MNHEY and CDR2 is SVGAGI in the germline V gene. The J segment lost 7 bases and the V segment lost 6 bases, leaving 9 bases of the junction unmatched. This CDR3 region has 15 residues. CDR3 DNA: TGTGCCAGCAGCAAAGGGGACAGGGGGCTCGATGAAGCTTTCTTT. Residues: CASSKGDRGLDEAFF.

CDR3 region: CASSLEVGTTGELFF. In DNA form, the CDR3 reads TGCGCCAGCAGCTTGGAGGTCGGGACCACCGGGGAGCTGTTTTTT. The chain employs TRBV5-1 and TRBJ2-2; perhaps D is TRBD1 or TRBD2 (5 bases each). Trimming cost V 0 bases and J 4 bases, with 10 bases left between them. Germline V gives CDR1 SGHRS, CDR2 YFSETQ. The length of the CDR3 is 15 residues.

The chain recombines TRBV4-1 with TRBJ2-1; 7 nucleotides agree with TRBD2. Unmatched junction bases numbered 13, after V lost 4 bases and J lost 4 bases. The CDR3 is 17 amino acids. Looked up from germline, CDR1 is MGHRA and CDR2 is YSYEKL. CDR3 sequence (DNA): TGCGCCAGCAGCCCCAGAGGGTCCAGCGGGGTTTACAATGAGCAGTTCTTC. As protein: CASSPRGSSGVYNEQFF.

A remark on this clonotype: The junction shows a germline mismatch at one end, possibly a read error. This sequence joins TRBV9 and TRBJ2-1, with TRBD1 as a possible D gene (6 bases). The CDR3 contains 16 residues. Germline assignment: CDR1 SGDLS and CDR2 YYNGEE. Here the CDR3 reads CASSVGQESSYNELFF. CDR3 sequence (DNA): TGTGCCAGCAGCGTAGGACAGGAAAGCTCCTACAATGAGCTGTTCTTC.

Only a few counts were recorded for this clonotype. The CDR3 is CASSITAGVEQYF. CDR3 sequence (DNA): TGTGCCAGCAGCATCACAGCGGGGGTTGAGCAGTACTTC. V is TRBV7-2 and J is TRBJ2-7; 8 bases match TRBD2. Trimming at V came to 5 bases and at J to 7 bases, leaving 7 bases not matched to a gene. Germline V gene lookup returns CDR1 SGHTA and CDR2 FQGNSA. This CDR3 region has 13 residues.

The chain recombines TRBV6-5 with TRBJ2-3; D gene ambiguous. CDR1 and CDR2 from the germline V gene are MNHEY and SVGAGI. V was trimmed by 5 bases and J by 2 bases, leaving 8 bases between them. The CDR3 consists of 13 residues. The CDR3 spells CASSHPATDTQYF. The DNA of the CDR3 is TGTGCCAGCAGTCATCCTGCCACAGATACGCAGTATTTT.

The gene calls are TRBV28 and TRBJ2-1, with TRBD2 as a possible D gene (7 bases). This CDR3 is built from 14 residues. Germline V gives CDR1 MDHEN, CDR2 SYDVKM. Trimming took 2 bases from V and 9 from J, leaving 14 bases between them. The CDR3 sequence is CASSLGGGLGEQFF. CDR3 DNA sequence: TGTGCCAGCAGTTTAGGGGGGGGGCTTGGTGAGCAGTTCTTC.

In this sample, this clonotype turned up a few times. The rearrangement joins TRBV20-1 to TRBJ2-1; maybe TRBD2 (6 bases). The CDR3 is made up of 14 amino acids. Germline assignment: CDR1 DFQATT and CDR2 SNEGSKA (reference sequence). Trimming pared 3 bases from V and 3 bases from J, leaving 12 bases between. The CDR3 DNA sequence: TGCAGTGCTAGGGGGGGACTCGACTACAATGAGCAGTTCTTC. It codes for CSARGGLDYNEQFF.

The V gene is TRBV3-1, the J gene TRBJ2-7; 8 positions agree with TRBD1. The CDR3 extends over 16 amino acids. Germline loops: CDR1 LGHDT, CDR2 YNNKEL (reference sequence). V was pared by 3 bases and J by 4 bases, with 11 bases of the junction left unmatched. CDR3 nucleotides: TGTGCCAGCAGCCACGAGCCGGGACAGGCCGTTTACGAGCAGTACTTC. Amino acids: CASSHEPGQAVYEQYF.

This clonotype came up many times. The genes are TRBV12-3 or TRBV12-4 and TRBJ2-3; D ambiguous. This CDR3 is built from 12 residues. Trimming pared 5 bases from V and 5 bases from J, leaving 8 bases between. CDR3 sequence reads: CASSNSGDTQYF. CDR3 DNA: TGTGCCAGCAGTAATTCCGGAGATACGCAGTATTTT.

This clonotype appeared a few times. The V and J genes are TRBV7-8 and TRBJ2-5; unclear D gene. This CDR3 has 16 amino acids. The germline V gene encodes CDR1 SGHVS and CDR2 FQNEAQ. V gave up 0 bases and J gave up 11 bases, with 22 bases separating them. CDR3 DNA: TGTGCCAGCAGCTTAGCAGGCAGGCAAGAACCCTTGGAGCAGTACTTC. As protein: CASSLAGRQEPLEQYF. Full variable domain (rest looked up from reference TRBV7-8 and TRBJ2-5): GAGVSQSPRYKVAKRGQDVALRCDPISGHVSLFWYQQALGQGPEFLTYFQNEAQLDKSGLPSDRFFAERPEGSVSTLKIQRTQQEDSAVYLCASSLAGRQEPLEQYFGPGTRLLVL.

Worth noting for this clonotype: A clone one base away is much larger, so this may be a read error. The V and J genes are TRBV20-1 and TRBJ1-2; TRBD1 matches 7 bases. After removal of 7 bases from V and 3 bases from J, the junction contained 5 bases not matched to a gene. Germline assignment: CDR1 DFQATT and CDR2 SNEGSKA (reference sequence). CDR3 size: 12 residues. The CDR3 DNA sequence: TGCAGTGTTTCTGGGACAGACTATGGCTACACCTTC. Its translation is CSVSGTDYGYTF.

This clonotype appeared a few times. J is TRBJ1-5 and V is TRBV29-1, with D tentatively TRBD1 (5 bases). Germline assignment: CDR1 SQVTM and CDR2 ANQGSEA. The CDR3 totals 12 residues. V was cut by 6 bases and J by 3 bases, with 9 bases left in between. CDR3: CSVHRYNQPQHF. The CDR3 coding sequence is TGCAGCGTGCACAGGTACAATCAGCCCCAGCATTTT.

The table lists this clonotype with a few counts. CDR3 sequence: CASSLVTGGSDTQYF. The CDR3 bases are TGTGCCAGCAGTTTGGTCACAGGGGGCTCAGATACGCAGTATTTT. This chain connects TRBV12-3 or TRBV12-4 to TRBJ2-3; 9 bases align to TRBD1. V was clipped by 3 bases and J by 4 bases; unmatched bases: 5. The CDR3 is 15 residues long.

This clonotype was seen at least ten times. The rearrangement uses TRBV5-1 and TRBJ2-3; a weak D match, TRBD1 (5 bases). Trimming removed 4 bases from V and 2 bases from J, with 14 bases in between. The CDR3 is made up of 15 amino acids. Germline V gene data show CDR1 as SGHRS and CDR2 as YFSETQ. This CDR3 is CASSRTTGTTDTQYF. The CDR3 nucleotides are TGCGCCAGCAGCAGAACCACAGGAACCACAGATACGCAGTATTTT.

The rearrangement links TRBV10-3 to TRBJ1-2; D uncertain. Germline V gives CDR1 ENHRY, CDR2 SYGVKD. The CDR3 consists of 15 residues. Trimming stripped 5 bases from V and 2 bases from J, with 15 bases between. The CDR3 reads CAISPVAEQNYGYTF. The CDR3, as DNA: TGTGCCATCAGTCCCGTTGCCGAACAGAACTATGGCTACACCTTC.

This rearrangement joins TRBV7-2 to TRBJ1-1; D might be TRBD1 (5 bases). The CDR3 spans 15 residues. The ends were cut back, 5 bases at V and 2 bases at J, with 15 bases in the middle. Germline assignment: CDR1 SGHTA and CDR2 FQGNSA. Here the CDR3 reads CASSLDVGPNTEAFF. The CDR3 bases are TGTGCCAGCAGCCTAGACGTGGGACCCAACACTGAAGCTTTCTTT.

This chain links TRBV7-2 with TRBJ1-5; 7 positions match TRBD1. V dropped 5 bases and J dropped 0; count of bases not matched to a gene: 10. The germline V gene encodes CDR1 SGHTA and CDR2 FQGNSA. The CDR3 is made up of 17 amino acids. The DNA for the CDR3 is TGTGCCAGCAGCCCAAACACAGGGGTCTTTAGCAATCAGCCCCAGCATTTT. Encoded protein: CASSPNTGVFSNQPQHF.

Of note for this clonotype: At one of its ends the junction is not consistent with the germline gene, which may arise from a read error. The rearrangement joins TRBV15 to TRBJ2-7; D is tentatively TRBD1 or TRBD2 (5 bases each). Germline V CDR1 and CDR2: LNHNV, YYDKDF (reference sequence). This CDR3 comprises 14 residues. This chain's CDR3 is CATGRDMGAYEQYF. CDR3 DNA sequence: TGTGCCACCGGCAGAGATATGGGGGCCTACGAGCAGTACTTC.

This clonotype was counted ten times or more. J is TRBJ1-2 and V is TRBV12-3 or TRBV12-4, with D possibly being TRBD1 (5 bases). The V gene lost 3 bases and the J gene lost 1 base, with 6 bases spanning the gap. CDR3 length equals 13 residues. CDR3 sequence: CASSFQGNYGYTF. The CDR3 DNA follows: TGTGCCAGCAGTTTTCAGGGTAACTATGGCTACACCTTC.

The CDR3 DNA follows: TGTGCCAGCAGCTTAGCGGAATTTAACTATGGCTACACCTTC. It codes for CASSLAEFNYGYTF. The V call is TRBV7-9, the J call TRBJ1-2, with unresolved D. This CDR3 comprises 14 residues. Trimming cost V 0 bases and J 1 base, with 6 bases left between them. Germline V gene lookup returns CDR1 SEHNR and CDR2 FQNEAQ (reference sequence).

There are a few counts of this clonotype. The rearrangement links TRBV9 to TRBJ2-2; TRBD2 is a possible D gene (6 bases). Germline lookup yields CDR1 SGDLS and CDR2 YYNGEE. The CDR3 totals 17 residues. Trimming removed 7 bases at V and 4 bases at J, with 23 bases between. DNA for the CDR3: TGTGCCAGCCACTTAGAAGCCCAGGGACTGGTCACCGGGGAGCTGTTTTTT. Its protein is CASHLEAQGLVTGELFF.